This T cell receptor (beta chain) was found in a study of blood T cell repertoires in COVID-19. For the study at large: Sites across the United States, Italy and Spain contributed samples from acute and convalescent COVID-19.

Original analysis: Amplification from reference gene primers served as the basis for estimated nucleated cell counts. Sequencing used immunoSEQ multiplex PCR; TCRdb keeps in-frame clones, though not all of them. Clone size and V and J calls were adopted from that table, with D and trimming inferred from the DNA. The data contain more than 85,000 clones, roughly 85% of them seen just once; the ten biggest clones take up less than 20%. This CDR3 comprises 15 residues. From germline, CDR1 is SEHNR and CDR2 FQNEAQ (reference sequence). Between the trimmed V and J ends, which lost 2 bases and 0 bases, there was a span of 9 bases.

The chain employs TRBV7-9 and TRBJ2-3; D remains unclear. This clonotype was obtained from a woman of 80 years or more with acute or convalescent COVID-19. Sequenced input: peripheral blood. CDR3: CASSLKSLSTDTQYF. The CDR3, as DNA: TGTGCCAGCAGCTTAAAATCACTGAGCACAGATACGCAGTATTTT. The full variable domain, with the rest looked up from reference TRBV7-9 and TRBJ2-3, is DTGVSQNPRHKITKRGQNVTFRCDPISEHNRLYWYRQTLGQGPEFLTYFQNEAQLEKSRLLSDRFSAERPKGSFSTLEIQRTEQGDSAMYLCASSLKSLSTDTQYFGPGTRLTVL.